This TCR beta chain was profiled in a study of blood T cell repertoires in COVID-19. About the research overall: COVID-19 samples from acute and convalescent phases originated in the United States, Italy and Spain.

This clone was seen a few times. Only in-frame clones appear in the TCRdb table, and some are missing; sequencing was by immunoSEQ multiplex PCR. The repertoire includes roughly 260,000 clones, about 87% of them detected once, and 3% to 4.5% sits in the top ten. The CDR3 runs 17 residues. The V segment lost 1 base and the J segment 4 bases; nucleotides outside the gene matches: 7. Germline CDR1 and CDR2: SGHVS and FQNEAQ. V and J are TRBV7-8 and TRBJ1-1, with TRBD1 identical over 12 bases. The TCR originated in a woman aged 40-49 years with acute or convalescent COVID-19. Input material: peripheral blood. The CDR3 DNA reads TGTGCCAGCAGCTTAGTAGGGGACAGGGGGCGAGCCACTGAAGCTTTCTTT. Its translation: CASSLVGDRGRATEAFF.